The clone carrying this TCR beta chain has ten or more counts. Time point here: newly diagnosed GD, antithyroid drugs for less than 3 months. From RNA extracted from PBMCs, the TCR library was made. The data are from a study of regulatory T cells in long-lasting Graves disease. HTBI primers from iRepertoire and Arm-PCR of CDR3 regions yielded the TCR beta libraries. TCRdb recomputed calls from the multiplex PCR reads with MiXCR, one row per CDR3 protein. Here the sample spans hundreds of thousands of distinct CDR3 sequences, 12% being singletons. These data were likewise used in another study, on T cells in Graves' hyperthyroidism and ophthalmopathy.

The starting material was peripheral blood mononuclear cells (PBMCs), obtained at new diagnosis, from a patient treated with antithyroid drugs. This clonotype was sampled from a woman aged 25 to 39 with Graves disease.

The CDR3 DNA is TGTGCCAGCAGTGAACGAGGAGGGTACGGAGAGACCCAGTACTTC. This codes for CASSERGGYGETQYF. V usage is TRBV2 and J usage is TRBJ2-5, with a tentative D call TRBD2 (6 bases). CDR3 length: 15 amino acids. Trimming shortened V by 2 bases and J by 4 bases, and 14 bases separated the two germline ends. The germline V gene encodes CDR1 SNHLY and CDR2 FYNNEI.